These 29 T cell receptor beta chains were all obtained from the same sample, sequenced in a study of T cells in Graves' hyperthyroidism and ophthalmopathy (dated by TCRdb to about 2019). Preparation of the library involved multiplex PCR. Sequencer: Illumina HiSeq 2000. The TCR beta CDR3 regions were amplified from the RNA transcripts. For the first round of RT-PCR on the TCR CDR3, the HTBI primer set was used together with the Qiagen OneStep RT-PCR kit. TCRdb handled the public reads itself, with Q25 trimming in fastp and clone calling in MiXCR, and kept productive beta chains. Duplicate CDR3 protein sequences are folded into a single record with the most common DNA and genes. The sample has fewer than 550,000 distinct CDR3 sequences on record, less than 20% of them singletons. The ten largest clones take up about 14% of the sample. Source material: blood. The receptors shown here come from a woman in her late teens or twenties with Graves' hyperthyroidism.

This clonotype was detected many times. The chain uses TRBV20-1 and TRBJ1-1, with a weak D call TRBD1 (6 bases). Trimming pared 6 bases from V and 4 bases from J, leaving 24 bases between. The CDR3 sequence is 16 residues long. CDR1 and CDR2 (germline): DFQATT, SNEGSKA (reference sequence). The CDR3 spells CSARRLWDTRSTEAFF. CDR3 coding DNA: TGCAGTGCGAGAAGATTATGGGACACCAGAAGCACTGAAGCTTTCTTT.

The rearrangement joins TRBV5-4 to TRBJ2-7; no clear D gene. The germline V gene has CDR1 SGHNT and CDR2 YYREEE (reference sequence). This CDR3 contains 14 residues. The V gene lost 3 bases and the J gene lost 1 base, with 11 bases spanning the gap. The CDR3 spells CASSSSLESYEQYF. The CDR3 coding sequence is TGTGCCAGCAGCTCCTCTCTAGAATCCTACGAGCAGTACTTC.

This clonotype was seen a few times. The chain recombines TRBV7-3 with TRBJ2-1; a possible D gene is TRBD1 (6 bases). Germline CDR1 SGHTA, CDR2 FQGTGA. CDR3 length: 15 amino acids. Trimming pared 1 base from V and 5 bases from J, leaving 12 bases between. The CDR3 region has the DNA TGTGCCAGCAGCTTAAGTTGGGCAGGGGACAATGAGCAGTTCTTC. It is translated as CASSLSWAGDNEQFF.

This clonotype was seen repeatedly, ten times or more. The chain couples TRBV10-3 to TRBJ2-7; 7 bases are a match to TRBD1. CDR1 ENHRY and CDR2 SYGVKD come from the germline V gene. CDR3 size: 14 residues. J gave up 2 bases and V 3 bases, and 4 bases lay outside the gene matches. CDR3 sequence reads: CAISERQGTYEQYF. The CDR3 nucleotides are TGTGCCATCAGTGAACGACAGGGTACCTACGAGCAGTACTTC.

CDR3 residues: CASRNWESYEQYF. The CDR3 DNA sequence: TGTGCCAGCAGGAACTGGGAGTCCTACGAGCAGTACTTC. The V gene is TRBV28, the J gene TRBJ2-7; perhaps TRBD2 as D (5 bases). The CDR3 length is 13 residues. Trimming cost V 6 bases and J 1 base, with 10 bases left between them. Germline V CDR1 and CDR2: MDHEN, SYDVKM.

Of note for this clonotype: Its ends do not fully match the called genes, so a read error is possible. The rearrangement uses TRBV19 and TRBJ2-4; the D call may be TRBD1 or TRBD2 (6 bases each). The CDR3 loop spans 16 amino acids. CDR1 is LNHDA and CDR2 is SQIVND in the germline V gene (reference sequence). CDR3 DNA: TGTGCCAGTAGTATAGAACCCCCCGGGGGCAAAGACATTCAGTACTTC. Its protein product is CASSIEPPGGKDIQYF.

Notes on this clonotype: A read error may explain this, as a much larger clone is one base away. This rearrangement joins TRBV25-1 to TRBJ2-7; 10 nucleotides line up with TRBD1. Trimming removed 2 bases from V and 2 bases from J; junction bases left unmatched: 3. Germline CDR1 and CDR2: MGHDK and SYGVNS. This CDR3 region has 15 residues. This CDR3 is CASSEPGTGAYEQYF. CDR3 DNA sequence: TGTGCCAGCAGTGAACCCGGGACAGGGGCCTACGAGCAGTACTTC.

This clonotype occurred many times. The CDR3 protein is CASSLRGDGLAAYNEQFF. CDR3 DNA sequence: TGTGCCAGCAGCCTGAGGGGGGATGGACTAGCGGCCTACAATGAGCAGTTCTTC. The chain couples TRBV7-9 to TRBJ2-1, with 10 positions matching TRBD2. This CDR3 is 18 amino acids long. Unmatched junction bases numbered 12, after V lost 5 bases and J lost 2 bases. Germline V gene sequence: CDR1 SEHNR, CDR2 FQNEAQ (reference sequence). The entire variable domain, with the rest obtained from reference TRBV7-9 and TRBJ2-1, is as follows: DTGVSQNPRHKITKRGQNVTFRCDPISEHNRLYWYRQTLGQGPEFLTYFQNEAQLEKSRLLSDRFSAERPKGSFSTLEIQRTEQGDSAMYLCASSLRGDGLAAYNEQFFGPGTRLTVL.

The CDR3 DNA follows: TGTGCCACCAGTGGGAGTGAGGGAGCGGGAGCGACCTACGAGCAGTACTTC. It codes for CATSGSEGAGATYEQYF. The chain recombines TRBV24-1 with TRBJ2-7, with TRBD2 matching over 8 bases. V was clipped by 5 bases and J by 2 bases; unmatched bases: 13. Germline values: CDR1 KGHDR, CDR2 SFDVKD. CDR3 size: 17 residues.

This clonotype was detected only a few times. The rearrangement links TRBV7-2 to TRBJ2-1; no reliable D call. Germline values: CDR1 SGHTA, CDR2 FQGNSA. V was pared by 6 bases and J by 0 bases, with 12 bases between. The CDR3 is 15 amino acids. CDR3 sequence reads: CASSLDQSSYNEQFF. CDR3 DNA sequence: TGTGCCAGCAGTCTGGACCAGAGCTCCTACAATGAGCAGTTCTTC.

This clonotype has at least ten counts. The V call is TRBV28, the J call TRBJ2-1, with 7 bases matching TRBD1. J gave up 10 bases and V 1 base, and 13 bases lay outside the gene matches. The germline CDR1 and CDR2 sequences are MDHEN and SYDVKM. The CDR3 sequence is 16 residues long. CDR3 in amino acids: CASSLSFWVSGGEQFF. The CDR3 DNA reads TGTGCCAGCAGTTTATCGTTTTGGGTTTCAGGGGGAGAGCAGTTCTTC.

This clonotype came up many times. The chain has TRBV6-5 and TRBJ2-7, with D perhaps assigned TRBD1 or TRBD2 (5 bases each). The V gene lost 2 bases and the J gene lost 2 bases, with 19 bases spanning the gap. The CDR3 loop spans 17 amino acids. Per germline, CDR1 MNHEY and CDR2 SVGAGI. The CDR3 here is CASSYQDVGRATYEQYF. In DNA, the CDR3 is TGTGCCAGCAGTTACCAGGATGTGGGGCGGGCGACCTACGAGCAGTACTTC.

This clonotype was counted many times. The chain uses TRBV6-1 and TRBJ2-3, with D perhaps TRBD1 (5 bases). The CDR3 has 15 amino acids. Germline loops: CDR1 MNHNS, CDR2 SASEGT. V lost 5 bases and J 4 bases, leaving 16 bases between the germline ends. CDR3 coding DNA: TGTGCCAGCAGTTATCAGGGATCGGGCGCAGATACGCAGTATTTT. This sequence encodes CASSYQGSGADTQYF.

There are many counts of this clonotype. V and J are TRBV4-3 and TRBJ1-6; possible D gene TRBD1, 6 bases. The length of the CDR3 is 15 residues. V lost 2 bases to trimming and J lost 3 bases, with 8 bases between them. Germline CDR1 is LGHNA and CDR2 is YSLEER. In DNA form, the CDR3 reads TGCGCCAGCAGCCAAAGGACAGACTATAATTCACCCCTCCACTTT. Its protein product is CASSQRTDYNSPLHF.

This clonotype was seen more than once but under ten times. The chain uses TRBV27 and TRBJ2-1; D remains ambiguous. Trimming took 2 bases from V and 6 from J, leaving 11 bases between them. There are 14 residues in the CDR3. Per the germline V gene, CDR1 is MNHEY and CDR2 is SMNVEV (reference sequence). CDR3: CASSLMDLSNEQFF. CDR3 sequence (DNA): TGTGCCAGCAGTTTAATGGACCTTTCCAATGAGCAGTTCTTC.

The rearrangement links TRBV3-1 to TRBJ2-7, with D unresolved. This CDR3 has 11 residues. Germline V gives CDR1 LGHDT, CDR2 YNNKEL (reference sequence). V shed 10 bases and J shed 5 bases, with 12 bases lying between them. The CDR3 loop reads CATSIGDEQYF. The CDR3 DNA sequence: TGTGCCACTTCCATCGGAGACGAGCAGTACTTC.

This clonotype was recorded many times. This chain connects TRBV11-1 to TRBJ2-2; 8 bases align to TRBD2. V lost 6 bases, J lost 4 bases, and 7 bases stayed unmatched. The germline V gene encodes CDR1 SGHAT and CDR2 FQDESV (reference sequence). This CDR3 spans 15 amino acids. The CDR3 region has the DNA TGTGCCAGCAGATCCCGACTAGCGAGCACCGGGGAGCTGTTTTTT. Translating it yields CASRSRLASTGELFF. The full variable domain, in which reference TRBV11-1 and TRBJ2-2 provide the parts outside the CDR3, is EAEVAQSPRYKITEKSQAVAFWCDPISGHATLYWYRQILGQGPELLVQFQDESVVDDSQLPKDRFSAERLKGVDSTLKIQPAELGDSAMYLCASRSRLASTGELFFGEGSRLTVL.

This sequence joins TRBV11-2 and TRBJ1-2; D is undetermined. CDR3 length equals 12 residues. V was cut by 9 bases and J by 8 bases, with 16 bases left in between. Germline V gene sequence: CDR1 SGHAT, CDR2 FQNNGV. The CDR3 here is CASSIETGGYTF. DNA of the CDR3: TGTGCCAGTAGTATAGAGACGGGCGGCTACACCTTC.

This clonotype was recorded many times. The chain combines TRBV20-1 with TRBJ2-1, with D unresolved. CDR1 and CDR2 from the germline V gene are DFQATT and SNEGSKA (reference sequence). The V and J ends lost 0 bases and 2 bases respectively, with 8 bases between them. The CDR3 is made up of 14 amino acids. The CDR3 DNA is TGCAGTGCTAGAGACGGCGGAACCTACAATGAGCAGTTCTTC. Amino acids: CSARDGGTYNEQFF.

This clonotype was detected ten times or more. This chain uses TRBV5-1 with TRBJ2-1; D is possibly TRBD1 or TRBD2 (6 bases each). Germline V lookup: CDR1 SGHRS, CDR2 YFSETQ. This CDR3 is built from 15 residues. V lost 4 bases and J 2 bases, leaving 13 bases between the germline ends. CDR3: CASSITGDTYNEQFF. CDR3 in DNA: TGCGCCAGCAGCATCACGGGGGACACCTACAATGAGCAGTTCTTC.

The sample holds a few counts of this clonotype. V and J are TRBV27 and TRBJ1-1, with a tentative D call TRBD1 (6 bases). From germline, CDR1 is MNHEY and CDR2 SMNVEV (reference sequence). CDR3 length: 15 amino acids. Trimming cost V 1 base and J 4 bases, with 13 bases left between them. The CDR3 DNA follows: TGTGCCAGCAGTTTATACACAGGGTCGGGCACTGAAGCTTTCTTT. It translates to CASSLYTGSGTEAFF.

This clonotype was seen only a few times. CDR3 sequence reads: CASSLDSGKTYEQYF. The CDR3 DNA sequence: TGTGCCAGCAGCTTAGATAGCGGGAAGACCTACGAGCAGTACTTC. J is TRBJ2-7 and V is TRBV7-6, with 8 bases aligning to TRBD2. This CDR3 contains 15 residues. The germline gives CDR1 SGHVS, CDR2 FNYEAQ. V lost 1 base and J lost 2; bases outside the gene matches: 4.

This clonotype was found many times. The chain uses TRBV20-1 and TRBJ2-1; 9 nucleotides align to TRBD2. This CDR3 has 16 residues. J gave up 6 bases and V 0 bases, and 9 bases lay outside the gene matches. The germline V gene encodes CDR1 DFQATT and CDR2 SNEGSKA (reference sequence). The CDR3 loop reads CSARDPAGGPVNEQFF. The CDR3 DNA sequence: TGCAGTGCTAGAGATCCGGCGGGGGGGCCTGTCAATGAGCAGTTCTTC.

This clonotype was counted only a few times. The chain employs TRBV28 and TRBJ1-3; D unresolved. CDR1 is MDHEN and CDR2 is SYDVKM in the germline V gene. The germline V and J ends were trimmed by 4 bases and 7 bases, with 20 bases remaining between them. The CDR3 consists of 16 residues. The CDR3 nucleotides read TGTGCCAGCAGTTCACCCGACACAAAAATTCGGAACACCATATATTTT. It encodes CASSSPDTKIRNTIYF.

This clonotype occurred many times. The rearrangement links TRBV24-1 to TRBJ2-2; 7 nucleotides agree with TRBD1. CDR3 length: 16 residues. Trimming removed 1 base from V and 5 bases from J; junction bases left unmatched: 6. CDR1 is KGHDR, CDR2 SFDVKD, per germline. CDR3 loop: CATSDFQGEATGELFF. The CDR3 region has the DNA TGTGCCACCAGTGATTTCCAGGGGGAAGCAACCGGGGAGCTGTTTTTT.

For this clonotype: Relative to the germline gene, one junction end is altered; a read error may explain this. The V call is TRBV6-5, the J call TRBJ2-6, with D possibly matching TRBD1 (7 bases). This CDR3 contains 22 residues. Germline values: CDR1 MNHEY, CDR2 SVGAGI. The CDR3 DNA reads TGTGCCAGCAGTTACCCAACTCGGGAGACAGGGCCAAATTGGCGTGGGGCCAACGCCCTGACTTTC. Translated, it gives CASSYPTRETGPNWRGANALTF.

This clonotype was picked up a small number of times. This sequence joins TRBV7-8 and TRBJ1-3, with D tentatively TRBD1 (5 bases). Germline V gene data show CDR1 as SGHVS and CDR2 as FQNEAQ. The CDR3 covers 16 residues. V lost 5 bases, J lost 2 bases, and 16 bases lay in between. The CDR3 DNA follows: TGTGCCAGCAGCCCGGGCCGGGGGGGTGCTGGAAACACCATATATTTT. It translates to CASSPGRGGAGNTIYF. Using reference TRBV7-8 and TRBJ1-3 for the parts outside the CDR3, the full variable domain is GAGVSQSPRYKVAKRGQDVALRCDPISGHVSLFWYQQALGQGPEFLTYFQNEAQLDKSGLPSDRFFAERPEGSVSTLKIQRTQQEDSAVYLCASSPGRGGAGNTIYFGEGSWLTVV.

The chain joins TRBV28 to TRBJ1-5; a possible D gene is TRBD1 (6 bases). CDR1 MDHEN and CDR2 SYDVKM come from the germline V gene. Trimming shortened V by 6 bases and J by 1 base, and 19 bases separated the two germline ends. There are 17 residues in the CDR3. The CDR3 loop reads CASSIISGAGSNQPQHF. The CDR3 DNA is TGTGCCAGCAGCATAATCTCGGGGGCGGGGAGCAATCAGCCCCAGCATTTT. The full variable domain, its missing parts supplied by reference TRBV28 and TRBJ1-5, is DVKVTQSSRYLVKRTGEKVFLECVQDMDHENMFWYRQDPGLGLRLIYFSYDVKMKEKGDIPEGYSVSREKKERFSLILESASTNQTSMYLCASSIISGAGSNQPQHFGDGTRLSIL.

At least ten counts were recorded for this clonotype. This CDR3 reads CSAKPPRESGLEGERRQFF. The CDR3 DNA reads TGCAGTGCCAAACCTCCAAGAGAGAGCGGGCTAGAAGGCGAAAGAAGGCAGTTCTTC. The chain links TRBV20-1 to TRBJ2-1, with D perhaps TRBD2 (6 bases). Trimming removed 6 bases at V and 12 bases at J, with 39 bases between. The CDR3 loop spans 19 amino acids. Germline V gives CDR1 DFQATT, CDR2 SNEGSKA (reference sequence).